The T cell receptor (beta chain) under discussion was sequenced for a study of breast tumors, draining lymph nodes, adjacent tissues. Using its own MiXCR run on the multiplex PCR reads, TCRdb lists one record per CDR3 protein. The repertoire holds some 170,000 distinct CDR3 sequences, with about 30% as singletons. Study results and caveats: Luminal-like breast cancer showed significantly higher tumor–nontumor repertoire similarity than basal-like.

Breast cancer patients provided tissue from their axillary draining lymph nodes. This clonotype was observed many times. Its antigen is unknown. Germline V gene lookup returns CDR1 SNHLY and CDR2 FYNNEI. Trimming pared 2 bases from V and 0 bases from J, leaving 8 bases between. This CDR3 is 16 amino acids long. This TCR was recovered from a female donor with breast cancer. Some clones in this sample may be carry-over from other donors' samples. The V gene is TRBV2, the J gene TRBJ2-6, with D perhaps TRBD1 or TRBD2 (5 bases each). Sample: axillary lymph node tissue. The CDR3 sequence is CASSEFGASGANVLTF. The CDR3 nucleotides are TGTGCCAGCAGTGAATTCGGGGCCTCTGGGGCCAACGTCCTGACTTTC.